A selection of T cell receptor beta chains follows, all from one sample in a study of blood T cell repertoires in COVID-19. Clones were read by immunoSEQ multiplex PCR, and TCRdb kept only the in-frame ones, dropping some. This sample yields about 210,000 clones, of which around four fifths are seen a single time; about 10% belongs to the top ten. Specimen: peripheral blood. These receptors were obtained from an elderly woman with COVID-19, enrolled during active disease. The CDR3 runs from the conserved cysteine through the conserved F or W. Rows give clone size only sometimes, using once, few, many, or a class for an expanded clone.

CDR3	V	size	J
CASSADRVNTGELFF	TRBV2	-	TRBJ2-2
CASSFGTSGGTDTQYF	TRBV9	few	TRBJ2-3
CASSPRDSRNTEAFF	TRBV3-1/TRBV3-2	-	TRBJ1-1
CASSIRGPSNARLFF	TRBV28	few	TRBJ1-4
CASSLGAGATRSYNEQFF	TRBV7-8	-	TRBJ2-1
CASSLGEHEQFF	TRBV5-1	-	TRBJ2-1
CASTVQGRLTGELFF	TRBV19	-	TRBJ2-2
CASSELRDSQETQYF	TRBV14	-	TRBJ2-5
CARSLGQGKKDEQYF	TRBV5-3	-	TRBJ2-7
CASSERGGSISWMNTEAFF	TRBV2	-	TRBJ1-1
CASSPGQQGNTIYF	TRBV5-1	once	TRBJ1-3
CASGFSGGRGDTQYF	TRBV7-8	-	TRBJ2-3
CASSVGTTQETQYF	TRBV9	-	TRBJ2-5
CASSYSSGGARETQYF	TRBV6-5	-	TRBJ2-5